The clone carrying this TCR beta chain was observed a handful of times. What it recognizes is unknown. Germline lookup yields CDR1 SGHAT and CDR2 FQNNGV. J lost 4 bases, V lost 3 bases, and 10 bases had no gene match. CDR3 length equals 16 residues. This sample is part of a study of identical twins. General observations from the study: Excess low generation probability was seen in twin-shared out-of-frame alpha sequences. Conclusions were based on cross-sectional statistical analysis, without following the same donors. For monozygotic twins, models underestimated out-of-frame TCR alpha sharing.

Template switching (which added a universal primer site) was used, and cDNA carried unique molecular identifiers. MiXCR, applied by TCRdb to the 5' RACE reads, yields one record per CDR3 protein. The repertoire holds 570,000 or so distinct CDR3 sequences, with 7.5% to 10% as singletons. The same sample was also studied in work on yellow fever vaccine responses in identical twins.

The source material was PBMCs. V usage is TRBV11-2 and J usage is TRBJ2-3; 7 bases are a match to TRBD2. This TCR was sampled from a woman aged 18-29 years in good health. As DNA, the CDR3 is TGTGCCAGCAGCTTCAGGGCGGGAGTAGTAGCAGATACGCAGTATTTT. Encoded protein: CASSFRAGVVADTQYF.